This entry lists 13 T cell receptor beta chains sequenced from one sample in a study of monozygotic twins with inflammatory bowel disease. TCRdb processed the 5' RACE reads again and assigns one entry to each CDR3 protein, with no DNA. Its clone listing holds about 420,000 distinct CDR3 sequences. The sequencing sample was made of blood. Receptors originate from a human donor with ulcerative colitis or Crohn's disease, or a healthy co-twin of an affected twin (not recorded which).

This rearrangement joins TRBV4-1 to TRBJ1-1. There are 13 residues in the CDR3. Germline V gene data show CDR1 as MGHRA and CDR2 as YSYEKL. This CDR3 reads CASSQDLAGEAFF.

The chain recombines TRBV19 with TRBJ1-3; there is no DNA to check the TCRdb D call of TRBD1. Per germline, CDR1 LNHDA and CDR2 SQIVND (reference sequence). The CDR3 covers 15 residues. CDR3 loop: CASSITWTDGNTIYF.

The chain combines TRBV12-3 or TRBV12-4 with TRBJ2-1; absent DNA, TCRdb's TRBD2 call cannot be checked. The CDR3 covers 13 residues. CDR3: CAIFSGSYNEQFF.

The CDR3 region is CASSLSQGATYNSPHHF. This chain connects TRBV28 to TRBJ1-6; TCRdb returns TRBD1, unconfirmable since there is no DNA. The CDR3 covers 17 residues. Germline-derived CDR1 and CDR2 are MDHEN and SYDVKM.

The chain couples TRBV7-6 to TRBJ1-2; TCRdb proposes TRBD1, but this gene call is untestable without DNA. CDR3 length: 16 amino acids. Germline CDR1 reads SGHVS; CDR2 reads FNYEAQ. CDR3: CASSSTPGTGAGGYTF.

The V gene is TRBV4-2, the J gene TRBJ2-2; the TCRdb D gene call, TRBD2, has no DNA to confirm it. This CDR3 has 19 amino acids. Germline CDR1 and CDR2: LGHNA and YNFKEQ. This CDR3 reads CASSPGVLNPSGGTGELFF.

The chain employs TRBV5-6 and TRBJ2-5; TCRdb designates TRBD1, a call that cannot be tested without DNA. Germline lookup yields CDR1 SGHDT and CDR2 YYEEEE. This CDR3 contains 15 residues. The CDR3 is CASSPGQTTQETQYF.

The chain combines TRBV7-6 with TRBJ2-7; lacking DNA, the TRBD2 call made by TCRdb goes unchecked. This CDR3 is built from 14 residues. Germline CDR1 is SGHVS and CDR2 is FNYEAQ. The CDR3 region is CASSTIAGAREQYF.

The chain links TRBV24-1 to TRBJ2-3; TCRdb picks TRBD2, but there is no DNA to check that call. Germline V gives CDR1 KGHDR, CDR2 SFDVKD. The CDR3 runs 16 residues. This CDR3 is CATSDSRGRRVDTQYF.

The chain has TRBV30 and TRBJ2-4; no DNA is available, so the TRBD1 call from TCRdb remains unchecked. The CDR3 sequence is 12 residues long. Germline V lookup: CDR1 GTSNPN, CDR2 SVGIG (reference sequence). This CDR3 reads CAWGALGHIQYF.

CDR3 protein: CASSTNEGTRDGGYTF. V gene TRBV14 combines with J gene TRBJ1-2. This CDR3 is 16 amino acids long. Germline CDR1 SGHDN, CDR2 FVKESK.

The rearrangement uses TRBV18 and TRBJ2-3. The CDR3 has 13 residues. CDR1 is KGHSH, CDR2 LQKENI, per germline. CDR3 sequence: CASSPPSSDTQYF.

This chain uses TRBV18 with TRBJ2-4. Germline V lookup: CDR1 KGHSH, CDR2 LQKENI. There are 12 residues in the CDR3. The CDR3 region is CASSLTSLGMDF.